Following are 5 T cell receptor beta chains from one sample sequenced in a study of T cell repertoires in cytomegalovirus infection (dated by TCRdb to between 2017 and 2020). Sequenced using an Illumina HiSeq 1500. The public reads were reanalyzed by TCRdb: fastp trimming at Q25, MiXCR alignment, in-frame beta chains only. Duplicate CDR3 protein sequences are folded into a single record with the most common DNA and genes. The sample table records a few hundred thousand distinct CDR3 sequences; roughly 29% of these occur just once. The ten largest clones add up to roughly 13% of the sample. Sequencing was carried out using PBMCs. The origin of the receptors is a human donor in good health (CMV status not recorded). Some clones in this sample may be carry-over from other donors' samples.

This rearrangement joins TRBV20-1 to TRBJ2-5; D may be TRBD1 (5 bases). CDR3 size: 13 residues. V was pared by 6 bases and J by 5 bases, with 16 bases between. Germline values: CDR1 DFQATT, CDR2 SNEGSKA (reference sequence). The CDR3 protein is CSANLRVGETQYF. Here the CDR3 DNA reads TGCAGTGCAAACCTCAGGGTCGGCGAGACCCAGTACTTC.

The rearrangement links TRBV5-8 to TRBJ2-1; the D gene is possibly TRBD1 (6 bases). Trimming pared 4 bases from V and 13 bases from J, leaving 21 bases between. The CDR3 loop spans 14 amino acids. Looked up from germline, CDR1 is SGHTS and CDR2 is YDEGEE. CDR3: CASSLTGHQHIQFF. DNA for the CDR3: TGTGCCAGCAGCCTGACGGGACACCAGCACATCCAGTTCTTC.

V gene TRBV20-1 combines with J gene TRBJ2-5; D is unclear. The CDR3 totals 12 residues. Germline V CDR1 and CDR2: DFQATT, SNEGSKA (reference sequence). Deletions cut 1 base from V and 5 bases from J, with 8 bases between. CDR3 protein: CSARVVGETQYF. The CDR3 DNA is TGCAGTGCTAGAGTGGTAGGGGAGACCCAGTACTTC.

This clonotype was counted many times. The gene calls are TRBV7-3 and TRBJ2-3; D is unresolved. The germline V gene has CDR1 SGHTA and CDR2 FQGTGA. The CDR3 consists of 13 residues. Trimming removed 8 bases at V and 0 bases at J, with 9 bases between. The CDR3 reads CASSGSSTDTQYF. In DNA, the CDR3 is TGTGCCAGCTCCGGATCTAGCACAGATACGCAGTATTTT.

The chain joins TRBV11-2 to TRBJ2-3, with D possibly TRBD1 on 6 matching bases. Trimming cost V 3 bases and J 3 bases, with 10 bases left between them. This CDR3 contains 14 residues. Germline loops: CDR1 SGHAT, CDR2 FQNNGV. Written as DNA, the CDR3 is TGTGCCAGCAGCTTCAAGGGGGAGACAGATACGCAGTATTTT. Its protein is CASSFKGETDTQYF.